This record looks at one TCR beta chain sequence and its context. Its matching antigen is unknown. The germline CDR1 and CDR2 sequences are LNHDA and SQIVND (reference sequence). The CDR3 has 15 amino acids. Trimming at V came to 6 bases and at J to 5 bases, leaving 10 bases not matched to a gene. The data are from a study of cytomegalovirus exposure and HLA in healthy donors. Use of 60 Vbeta and 13 Jbeta primers characterized the PCR. Assay used: immunoSEQ multiplex PCR; TCRdb lists only in-frame clones, some missing. The table includes some 150,000 clones, roughly 80% detected once. General study points: A later analysis found most CMV-associated TCR beta chains apparently HLA-restricted. In all likelihood, a cluster of highly shared sequence variants was a sequencing artifact.

The rearrangement joins TRBV19 to TRBJ2-7, with 10 nucleotides matching TRBD1. The material sequenced was PBMCs. This receptor was taken from a man between 35 and 55 years old in good health and CMV-seronegative. In nucleotides, the CDR3 is TGTGCCAGTAGCTACCGGGACAGGGGTATCGACGAGCAGTACTTC. This codes for CASSYRDRGIDEQYF.